This T cell receptor beta chain was captured by sequencing in a study of T cell repertoires in cytomegalovirus infection. TCRdb itself ran the reads through MiXCR, one entry per CDR3 protein. The repertoire includes 400,000 to 550,000 distinct CDR3 sequences, approximately 10% of them detected once, and more than 8.5% sits in the top ten. This clonotype was seen a few times. The V end was cut by 5 bases, the J end by 2 bases, with 27 bases between. This CDR3 contains 19 residues. CDR1 and CDR2 (germline): LNHDA, SQIVND (reference sequence). The origin of this receptor is a human donor in good health (CMV status not recorded). Some clones in this sample may be carry-over from other donors' samples. The sequenced sample consisted of PBMCs. The chain couples TRBV19 to TRBJ2-5; perhaps TRBD1 as D (6 bases). The CDR3 loop is CASSQTGTQDVPEQETQYF. In DNA, the CDR3 is TGTGCCAGTAGTCAAACAGGGACCCAGGACGTCCCCGAACAAGAGACCCAGTACTTC.